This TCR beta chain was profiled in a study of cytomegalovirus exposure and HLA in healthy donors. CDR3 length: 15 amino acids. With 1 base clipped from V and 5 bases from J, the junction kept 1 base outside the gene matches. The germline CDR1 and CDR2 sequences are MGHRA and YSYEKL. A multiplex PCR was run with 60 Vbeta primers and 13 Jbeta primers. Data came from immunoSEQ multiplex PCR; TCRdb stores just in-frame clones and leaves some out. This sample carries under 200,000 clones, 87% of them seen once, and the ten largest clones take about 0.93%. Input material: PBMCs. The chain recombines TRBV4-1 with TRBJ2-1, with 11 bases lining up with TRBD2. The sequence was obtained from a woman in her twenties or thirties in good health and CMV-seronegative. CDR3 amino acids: CASSQGLAGNNEQFF. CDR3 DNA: TGCGCCAGCAGCCAAGGACTAGCGGGAAACAATGAGCAGTTCTTC.